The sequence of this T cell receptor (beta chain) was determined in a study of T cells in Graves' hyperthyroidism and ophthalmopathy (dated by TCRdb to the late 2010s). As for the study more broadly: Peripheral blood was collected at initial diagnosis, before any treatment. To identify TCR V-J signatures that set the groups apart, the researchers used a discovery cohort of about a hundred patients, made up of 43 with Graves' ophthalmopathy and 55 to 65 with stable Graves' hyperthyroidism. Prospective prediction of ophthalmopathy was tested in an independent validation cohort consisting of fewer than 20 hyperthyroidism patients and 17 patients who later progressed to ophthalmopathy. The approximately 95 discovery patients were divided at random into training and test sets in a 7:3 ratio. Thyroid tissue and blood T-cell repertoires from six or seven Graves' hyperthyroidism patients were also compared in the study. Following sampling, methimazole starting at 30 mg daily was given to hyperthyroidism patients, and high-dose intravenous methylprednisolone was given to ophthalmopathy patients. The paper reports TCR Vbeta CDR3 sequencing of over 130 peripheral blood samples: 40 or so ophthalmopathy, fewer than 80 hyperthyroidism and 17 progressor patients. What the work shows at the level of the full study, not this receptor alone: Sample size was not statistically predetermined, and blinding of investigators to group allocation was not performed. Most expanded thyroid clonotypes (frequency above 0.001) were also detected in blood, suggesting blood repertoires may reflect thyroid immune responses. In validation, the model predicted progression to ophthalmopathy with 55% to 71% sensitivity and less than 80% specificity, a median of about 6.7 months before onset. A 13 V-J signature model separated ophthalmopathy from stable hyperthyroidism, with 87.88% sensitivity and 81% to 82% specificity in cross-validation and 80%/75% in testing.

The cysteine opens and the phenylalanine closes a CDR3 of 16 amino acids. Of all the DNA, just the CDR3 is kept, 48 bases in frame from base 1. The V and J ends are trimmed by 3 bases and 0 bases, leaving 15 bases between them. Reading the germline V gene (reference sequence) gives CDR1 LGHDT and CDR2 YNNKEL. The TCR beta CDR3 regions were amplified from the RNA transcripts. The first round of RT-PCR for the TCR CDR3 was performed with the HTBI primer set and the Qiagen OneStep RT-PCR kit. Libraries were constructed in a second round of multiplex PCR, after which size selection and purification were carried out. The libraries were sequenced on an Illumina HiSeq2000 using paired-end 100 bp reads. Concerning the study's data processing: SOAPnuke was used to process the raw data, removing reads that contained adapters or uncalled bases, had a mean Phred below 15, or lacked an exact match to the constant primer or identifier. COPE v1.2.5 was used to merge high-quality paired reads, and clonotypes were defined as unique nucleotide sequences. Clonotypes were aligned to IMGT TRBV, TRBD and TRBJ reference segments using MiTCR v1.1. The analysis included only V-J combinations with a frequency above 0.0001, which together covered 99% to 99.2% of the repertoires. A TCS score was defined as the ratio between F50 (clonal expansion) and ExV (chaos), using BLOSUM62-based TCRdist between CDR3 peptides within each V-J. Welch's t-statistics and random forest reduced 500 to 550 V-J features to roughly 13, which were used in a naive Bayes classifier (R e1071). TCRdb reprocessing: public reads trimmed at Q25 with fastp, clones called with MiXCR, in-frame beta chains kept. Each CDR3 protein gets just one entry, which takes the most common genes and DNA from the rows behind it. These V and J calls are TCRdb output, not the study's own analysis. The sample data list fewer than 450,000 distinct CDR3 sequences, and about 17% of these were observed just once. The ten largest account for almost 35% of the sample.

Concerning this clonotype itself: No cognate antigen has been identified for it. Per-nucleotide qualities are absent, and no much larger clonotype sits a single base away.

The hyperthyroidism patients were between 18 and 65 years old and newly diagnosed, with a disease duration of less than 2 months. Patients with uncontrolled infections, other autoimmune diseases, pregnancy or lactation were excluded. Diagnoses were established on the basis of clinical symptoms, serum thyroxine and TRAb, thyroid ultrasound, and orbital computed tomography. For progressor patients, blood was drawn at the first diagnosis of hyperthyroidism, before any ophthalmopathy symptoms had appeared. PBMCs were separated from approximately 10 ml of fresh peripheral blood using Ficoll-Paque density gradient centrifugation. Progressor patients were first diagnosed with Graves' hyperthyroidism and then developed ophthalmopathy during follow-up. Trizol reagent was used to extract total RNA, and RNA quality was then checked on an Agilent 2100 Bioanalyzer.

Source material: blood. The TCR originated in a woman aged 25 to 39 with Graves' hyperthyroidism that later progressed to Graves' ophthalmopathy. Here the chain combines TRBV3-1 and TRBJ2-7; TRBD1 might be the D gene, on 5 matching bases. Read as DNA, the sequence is TGTGCCAGCAGCCAGGACAAACGGGTACTCTCCTACGAGCAGTACTTC. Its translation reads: CASSQDKRVLSYEQYF.